A single sample is the source of the 18 T cell receptor beta chains below, sequenced in a study of blood T cell repertoires in COVID-19 (dated by TCRdb to the early 2020s). The library came from the immunoSEQ multiplex PCR assay. TCRdb re-hosts the immuneACCESS table, in-frame sequences only. Its copies lack some clones; in the studies checked, an unresolved V gene accounts for under half of them, and the cause for the rest is not known. The sample records roughly 270,000 clones, around 90% of which are singletons. Just under 9.5% of the sample belongs to the ten largest clones. Material for sequencing was peripheral blood. The receptors shown here come from a man younger than 30 with active or convalescent COVID-19.

DNA of the CDR3: TGTGCCAGTAATTCTGCAGGGGGTTATGACTATGGCTACACCTTC. It is translated as CASNSAGGYDYGYTF. This sequence joins TRBV19 and TRBJ1-2, with 7 bases aligning to TRBD1. This CDR3 has 15 residues. The V gene's germline CDR1 is LNHDA and CDR2 SQIVND (reference sequence). Trimming at V came to 7 bases and at J to 3 bases, leaving 11 bases not matched to a gene.

V is TRBV18 and J is TRBJ1-1; the D gene is possibly TRBD1 (5 bases). From germline, CDR1 is KGHSH and CDR2 LQKENI. The ends were cut back, 3 bases at V and 5 bases at J, with 7 bases in the middle. This CDR3 has 12 amino acids. The CDR3 region is CASSPPGTEAFF. The CDR3 nucleotides read TGTGCCAGCTCACCTCCAGGGACTGAAGCTTTCTTT.

This chain links TRBV5-1 with TRBJ1-2, with D possibly matching TRBD1 (6 bases). Germline CDR1 reads SGHRS; CDR2 reads YFSETQ. V was clipped by 5 bases and J by 0 bases, with 11 bases between them. The CDR3 sequence is 14 residues long. The CDR3 is CASRPGTTNYGYTF. The CDR3 nucleotides read TGCGCCAGCAGACCCGGGACAACTAACTATGGCTACACCTTC. The variable domain in full, completed from reference TRBV5-1 and TRBJ1-2, reads KAGVTQTPRYLIKTRGQQVTLSCSPISGHRSVSWYQQTPGQGLQFLFEYFSETQRNKGNFPGRFSGRQFSNSRSEMNVSTLELGDSALYLCASRPGTTNYGYTFGSGTRLTVV.

The chain links TRBV25-1 to TRBJ1-1; no definite D call. With 7 bases removed from V and 8 bases from J, the gap between germline ends came to 11 bases. The germline gives CDR1 MGHDK, CDR2 SYGVNS. There are 11 residues in the CDR3. The CDR3 coding sequence is TGTGCCAGCACCCGGGAGCGGGAAGCTTTCTTT. Amino acids: CASTREREAFF. Variable domain in full (rest from reference TRBV25-1 and TRBJ1-1): EADIYQTPRYLVIGTGKKITLECSQTMGHDKMYWYQQDPGMELHLIHYSYGVNSTEKGDLSSESTVSRIRTEHFPLTLESARPSHTSQYLCASTREREAFFGQGTRLTVV.

This chain uses TRBV7-2 with TRBJ2-3; 13 bases are a match to TRBD2. CDR1 and CDR2 (germline): SGHTA, FQGNSA. This CDR3 comprises 16 residues. V was clipped by 5 bases and J by 6 bases; unmatched bases: 8. The CDR3 region has the DNA TGTGCCAGCAGCGTGGTACTAGCGGGGGGGCCGGATACGCAGTATTTT. Amino acids: CASSVVLAGGPDTQYF.

This clone was counted a single time. The chain uses TRBV24-1 and TRBJ2-3; no firm D call. The V gene lost 3 bases and the J gene lost 5 bases, with 8 bases spanning the gap. CDR3 length: 13 amino acids. Germline V CDR1 and CDR2: KGHDR, SFDVKD. The CDR3 bases are TGTGCCACCAGTGATCCTAATAGAGATACGCAGTATTTT. Translated: CATSDPNRDTQYF.

This sequence joins TRBV6-5 and TRBJ1-1; TRBD1 aligns across 9 bases. The junction had 12 bases not matched to a gene; V was cut back by 6 bases and J by 7 bases. The CDR3 is 15 amino acids. Germline assignment: CDR1 MNHEY and CDR2 SVGAGI. CDR3 DNA: TGTGCCAGCAGCCCCACCTACAGGGGGCAGGTTGAAGCTTTCTTT. It specifies CASSPTYRGQVEAFF.

This chain connects TRBV19 to TRBJ1-5, with a possible D match to TRBD1 (5 bases). Germline V gene data show CDR1 as LNHDA and CDR2 as SQIVND (reference sequence). V lost 6 bases and J lost 4, with 13 bases in between. The CDR3 sequence is 14 residues long. The chain's CDR3 is CASRVLGGNQPQHF. CDR3 DNA: TGTGCCAGTAGAGTCCTGGGGGGGAATCAGCCCCAGCATTTT.

The V gene is TRBV7-9, the J gene TRBJ2-3, with 7 bases identical to TRBD1. The CDR3 has 16 residues. V shed 8 bases and J 2 bases; nucleotides not matched to a gene: 13. CDR1 and CDR2 (germline): SEHNR, FQNEAQ (reference sequence). The CDR3 loop is CASLHPGTENTDTQYF. CDR3 DNA: TGTGCCAGCCTCCACCCCGGGACAGAGAACACAGATACGCAGTATTTT.

CDR3 amino acids: CASTQGGTQYF. The DNA of the CDR3 is TGTGCCAGCACCCAGGGGGGGACCCAGTACTTC. This sequence joins TRBV6-5 and TRBJ2-5; TRBD1 is a possible D gene (7 bases). Trimming stripped 7 bases from V and 7 bases from J, with 10 bases between. The CDR3 has 11 amino acids. In germline, CDR1 is MNHEY, CDR2 SVGAGI.

The count of this clone is one. This chain connects TRBV10-1 to TRBJ1-1; D is unresolved. Germline V gene sequence: CDR1 WNHNN, CDR2 SYGVQD (reference sequence). The V end was cut by 5 bases, the J end by 4 bases, with 11 bases between. The CDR3 extends over 13 amino acids. The CDR3 is CASSTGGSTEAFF. The CDR3 nucleotides read TGCGCCAGCAGTACGGGTGGGAGCACTGAAGCTTTCTTT.

The count of this clone is one. The chain couples TRBV5-1 to TRBJ2-5; 9 nucleotides line up with TRBD2. Per the germline V gene, CDR1 is SGHRS and CDR2 is YFSETQ. This CDR3 has 15 amino acids. Germline trimming cut 0 bases from V and 4 bases from J; bases unmatched to any gene: 4. CDR3: CASSLALAGTETQYF. The CDR3 coding sequence is TGCGCCAGCAGCTTGGCCCTAGCGGGGACAGAGACCCAGTACTTC.

The chain combines TRBV4-1 with TRBJ2-7; D is unresolved. Trimming removed 3 bases from V and 1 base from J, with 19 bases in between. This CDR3 region has 17 residues. Germline values: CDR1 MGHRA, CDR2 YSYEKL. The CDR3 loop reads CASSHQYVDKQSYEQYF. The CDR3 bases are TGCGCCAGCAGCCACCAATACGTAGACAAACAATCCTACGAGCAGTACTTC.

The genes are TRBV6-5 and TRBJ2-5, with TRBD2 matching 8 bases. CDR1 and CDR2 from the germline V gene are MNHEY and SVGAGI. The CDR3 consists of 15 residues. V was pared by 7 bases and J by 5 bases, with 12 bases of the junction left unmatched. The CDR3: CASTTYSGDGETQYF. Here the CDR3 DNA reads TGTGCCAGCACCACATATAGCGGGGATGGGGAGACCCAGTACTTC.

The chain employs TRBV25-1 and TRBJ2-2; D is possibly TRBD2 (6 bases). Germline loops: CDR1 MGHDK, CDR2 SYGVNS. V gave up 5 bases and J gave up 10 bases, with 14 bases separating them. CDR3 length: 13 amino acids. This CDR3 reads CASSNGGHPELFF. DNA for the CDR3: TGTGCCAGCAGTAATGGAGGGCACCCGGAGCTGTTTTTT. The full variable domain, in which reference TRBV25-1 and TRBJ2-2 provide the parts outside the CDR3, is EADIYQTPRYLVIGTGKKITLECSQTMGHDKMYWYQQDPGMELHLIHYSYGVNSTEKGDLSSESTVSRIRTEHFPLTLESARPSHTSQYLCASSNGGHPELFFGEGSRLTVL.

The chain is built from TRBV5-1 and TRBJ2-1; D is ambiguous. V was cut by 2 bases and J by 7 bases, with 4 bases left in between. Germline V gene lookup returns CDR1 SGHRS and CDR2 YFSETQ. This CDR3 spans 11 amino acids. This CDR3 reads CASSFTNEQFF. CDR3 in DNA: TGCGCCAGCAGCTTTACTAATGAGCAGTTCTTC.

This chain links TRBV18 with TRBJ2-3; D perhaps matches TRBD1 (5 bases). CDR3 length: 15 residues. The V gene lost 3 bases and the J gene lost 3 bases, with 13 bases spanning the gap. CDR1 KGHSH and CDR2 LQKENI come from the germline V gene. The CDR3 DNA reads as TGTGCCAGCTCACCTCCCCAGGGTGGGACAGATACGCAGTATTTT. Protein product: CASSPPQGGTDTQYF.

The table lists this clone with a count of one. This rearrangement joins TRBV9 to TRBJ2-3; 7 bases line up with TRBD2. Germline trimming cut 3 bases from V and 5 bases from J; bases unmatched to any gene: 9. Germline V gives CDR1 SGDLS, CDR2 YYNGEE. This CDR3 has 15 amino acids. The CDR3 is CASSAGTTTLDTQYF. The CDR3 coding sequence is TGTGCCAGCAGCGCCGGGACTACCACGTTAGATACGCAGTATTTT.